This TCR beta chain was captured by sequencing in a study of shared T cell receptors in the human thymus. This CDR3 spans 12 amino acids. The germline V gene has CDR1 LGHNA and CDR2 YSLEER. Trimming cost V 3 bases and J 5 bases, with 5 bases left between them. Clones were sequenced by immunoSEQ multiplex PCR, and TCRdb holds only the in-frame ones, with some missing. Found here are hundreds of thousands of clones, around 78% of them singletons; the top ten hold about 0.013%. These data also formed part of another study, on human thymus T cells. That paper notes: Resections removed during corrective heart surgery provided the thymus tissue used. V and J genes seemed to be used with bias in thymic and blood repertoires.

This TCR derives from a boy under three years old with a congenital heart defect. Material: thymocytes. The V call is TRBV4-3, the J call TRBJ1-5; D uncertain. DNA for the CDR3: TGCGCCAGCAGCCAGGGAGATCAGCCCCAGCATTTT. This codes for CASSQGDQPQHF.